The present T cell receptor (beta chain) was sequenced within a study of lymphopenia after photon versus proton radiotherapy. Trimming removed 1 base from V and 6 bases from J, with 13 bases in between. CDR3 length: 15 amino acids. Per germline, CDR1 LNHDA and CDR2 SQIVND (reference sequence). Study findings and constraints: Relative stability marked proton patients; photon patients lost diversity and naive cells.

This table comes from immunoSEQ multiplex PCR, and its TCRdb copy is limited to in-frame clones, with some not included. The table has some 76,000 clones, 85% to 95% seen once. Comments on this clone: Its antigen is not known.

This clonotype was obtained from a middle-aged woman with cholangiocarcinoma. Sample: peripheral blood, taken from a patient treated with photon-based radiotherapy. The chain has TRBV19 and TRBJ1-5; D might be TRBD1 (6 bases). In nucleotides, the CDR3 is TGTGCCAGTAGTATAGCCGGGCAGGGGAGTCAGCCCCAGCATTTT. It translates to CASSIAGQGSQPQHF. Variable domain in full (rest from reference TRBV19 and TRBJ1-5): DGGITQSPKYLFRKEGQNVTLSCEQNLNHDAMYWYRQDPGQGLRLIYYSQIVNDFQKGDIAEGYSVSREKKESFPLTVTSAQKNPTAFYLCASSIAGQGSQPQHFGDGTRLSIL.